Listed below are T cell receptor beta chains from one sample, sequenced in a study of radiotherapy plus CTLA-4 blockade in lung cancer. The assay was immunoSEQ multiplex PCR, and TCRdb's table has in-frame clones only and misses some. The table records roughly 76,000 clones, around 74% of them present only once. The sequencing used peripheral blood, collected from a patient treated with radiotherapy plus ipilimumab. The source is a human donor with non-small cell lung cancer whose response to radiotherapy plus ipilimumab could not be evaluated. Both conserved end residues are part of each CDR3. The D gene is left open where the match is weak. Clone size is shown for a subset of rows, as once, few, many or a class of expanded clone.

j_call d_call v_call clone_size cdr3_aa cdr3_nt
TRBJ1-1 TRBD1 TRBV5-1 - CASSSTGGWNTEAFF TGCGCCAGCAGCTCCACAGGGGGTTGGAACACTGAAGCTTTCTTT
TRBJ1-2 TRBD1 TRBV25-1 - CASSESTGDYGYTF TGTGCCAGCAGTGAATCGACAGGGGACTATGGCTACACCTTC
TRBJ2-3 TRBD2 TRBV25-1 - CASSESGTRINTQYF TGTGCCAGCAGTGAATCCGGGACTAGAATCAATACGCAGTATTTT
TRBJ1-5 TRBD1 TRBV4-2 - CASSQGQGHQPQHF TGTGCCAGCAGCCAAGGACAGGGTCATCAGCCCCAGCATTTT
TRBJ2-7 - TRBV10-3 few CAISLLAGVHEQYF TGTGCCATCAGTCTTCTAGCAGGTGTCCACGAGCAGTACTTC
TRBJ1-4 TRBD1 TRBV19 - CASSGGQLNEKLFF TGTGCCAGTAGCGGGGGACAGCTAAATGAAAAACTGTTTTTT
TRBJ2-2 - TRBV7-3 - CASSSPVGELFF TGTGCCAGCAGCTCCCCCGTAGGGGAGCTGTTTTTT
TRBJ1-1 TRBD1 TRBV6-6 - CASSAGTGGTEAFF TGTGCCAGCAGTGCCGGGACAGGGGGCACTGAAGCTTTCTTT
TRBJ1-2 TRBD1 TRBV10-3 - CAISESTGRGYTF TGTGCCATCAGTGAGTCGACAGGGAGGGGCTACACCTTC
TRBJ1-1 - TRBV5-1 - CASSSGRGEAFF TGCGCCAGCAGCTCAGGTCGGGGGGAAGCTTTCTTT
TRBJ1-1 TRBD1 TRBV18 once CASSPGTGSDTEAFF TGTGCCAGCTCACCAGGGACAGGATCTGACACTGAAGCTTTCTTT
TRBJ2-3 TRBD2 TRBV15 - CATSSLAGGRGTDTQYF TGTGCCACCAGCTCACTAGCGGGGGGACGAGGTACAGATACGCAGTATTTT
TRBJ2-7 - TRBV6-1 - CASSRYEQYF TGTGCCAGCAGTCGTTACGAGCAGTACTTC
TRBJ1-1 TRBD1 TRBV5-5 - CASSLTGGNTEAFF TGTGCCAGCAGCTTGACAGGGGGGAACACTGAAGCTTTCTTT
TRBJ1-2 TRBD1 TRBV28 - CASTLDRGHYGYTF TGTGCCAGCACCCTAGACAGGGGGCACTATGGCTACACCTTC
TRBJ2-3 TRBD2 TRBV5-1 - CASSHSGDTDTQYF TGCGCCAGCAGCCATAGCGGGGACACAGATACGCAGTATTTT
TRBJ2-1 - TRBV9 once CASSVEDRWGGPYNEQFF TGTGCCAGCAGCGTAGAGGACCGTTGGGGGGGGCCTTACAATGAGCAGTTCTTC
TRBJ1-4 TRBD1 TRBV5-1 - CASSLEAGGGTNEKLFF TGCGCCAGCAGCTTGGAAGCAGGGGGAGGAACTAATGAAAAACTGTTTTTT
TRBJ2-7 - TRBV27 - CASSDYINREQYF TGTGCCAGCAGCGATTACATTAACAGAGAGCAGTACTTC
TRBJ2-7 - TRBV21-1 - CASSRSRFPTPRSSYEQYF TGTGCCAGCAGCAGGAGTCGTTTCCCAACCCCTAGGAGCTCCTACGAGCAGTACTTC
TRBJ2-1 TRBD2 TRBV5-1 once CASSFLAGESNEQFF TGCGCCAGCAGCTTCCTAGCGGGGGAATCCAATGAGCAGTTCTTC
TRBJ1-1 TRBD1 TRBV5-1 - CASSLGRTGYTEAFF TGCGCCAGCAGCTTGGGAAGGACAGGGTACACTGAAGCTTTCTTT
TRBJ2-1 - TRBV10-3 - CAIRGIGVAYNEQFF TGTGCCATCAGGGGAATCGGGGTGGCCTACAATGAGCAGTTCTTC
TRBJ2-2 TRBD2 TRBV2 few CASRPSGGAGGTGELFF TGTGCCAGCAGGCCTAGCGGGGGGGCCGGTGGTACCGGGGAGCTGTTTTTT
TRBJ2-6 - TRBV9 - CASSVAGASGANVLTF TGTGCCAGCAGCGTTGCAGGGGCATCGGGGGCCAACGTCCTGACTTTC
TRBJ2-1 TRBD1 TRBV12-5 - CASGPRQGRDNEQFF TGTGCTAGTGGACCGAGACAGGGCAGGGACAATGAGCAGTTCTTC
TRBJ2-3 TRBD2 TRBV7-2 - CASRGTSGGRYTDTQYF TGTGCCAGCAGGGGGACTAGCGGGGGCCGTTACACAGATACGCAGTATTTT
TRBJ2-7 TRBD2 TRBV7-8 once CASSLIAGGPGEQYF TGTGCCAGCAGCTTAATAGCGGGAGGGCCGGGCGAGCAGTACTTC
TRBJ1-2 - TRBV5-4 once CASSLGGNGYTF TGTGCCAGCAGCTTAGGGGGAAATGGCTACACCTTC
TRBJ2-3 TRBD1 TRBV4-1 - CASSLQGAGTDTQYF TGCGCCAGCAGCCTACAGGGGGCGGGCACAGATACGCAGTATTTT
TRBJ1-1 TRBD1 TRBV28 - CASSLIQGIGQGTEAFF TGTGCCAGCAGTTTAATACAGGGGATCGGTCAGGGCACTGAAGCTTTCTTT
TRBJ2-2 - TRBV27 - CASSPGTTGELFF TGTGCCAGCAGTCCTGGGACAACCGGGGAGCTGTTTTTT
TRBJ2-3 - TRBV28 - CASSSAGNTDTQYF TGTGCCAGCAGTAGTGCAGGGAACACAGATACGCAGTATTTT
TRBJ2-7 TRBD1 TRBV7-2 - CASRRTGSSYEQYF TGTGCCAGCAGGAGGACAGGGAGCTCCTACGAGCAGTACTTC
TRBJ2-1 - TRBV29-1 - CSMTGGKNYNEQFF TGCAGCATGACAGGAGGCAAGAACTACAATGAGCAGTTCTTC
TRBJ2-5 - TRBV7-7 once CASSSSGGFLETQYF TGTGCCAGCAGCTCCTCCGGGGGATTCTTGGAGACCCAGTACTTC
TRBJ2-7 TRBD2 TRBV6-6 - CASSYPGTSEYEQYF TGTGCCAGCAGTTACCCCGGGACTAGCGAATACGAGCAGTACTTC